Listed here are 22 T cell receptor beta chains from one sample, sequenced in a study of blood T cell repertoires in COVID-19. Assay: immunoSEQ multiplex PCR; the TCRdb copy retains only in-frame clones and omits some. The sample yields 200,000 to 250,000 clones, roughly 90% seen once. The sample was PBMCs or T cells enriched from blood (not recorded which). The receptors here all came from a woman aged 45-60 years in a cohort exposed to, infected with or recovered from COVID-19 (not recorded which).

The chain carries TRBV5-1 and TRBJ1-1; 7 positions match TRBD1. V shed 2 bases and J 1 base; nucleotides not matched to a gene: 5. Germline V lookup: CDR1 SGHRS, CDR2 YFSETQ. This CDR3 contains 15 residues. CDR3 region: CASSFRTGRNTEAFF. As DNA, the CDR3 is TGCGCCAGCAGCTTCAGGACAGGCAGGAACACTGAAGCTTTCTTT.

The CDR3 sequence: CASSPTPSGGPTDTQYF. CDR3 bases: TGTGCCAGCAGCCCGACCCCTAGCGGGGGTCCCACAGATACGCAGTATTTT. The chain couples TRBV13 to TRBJ2-3, with 10 bases aligning to TRBD2. The J segment lost 2 bases and the V segment lost 5 bases, leaving 10 bases of the junction unmatched. Germline V lookup: CDR1 PRHDT, CDR2 FYEKMQ (reference sequence). CDR3 length: 17 residues.

The CDR3 reads CASSPPSGETQYF. In DNA, the CDR3 is TGTGCCAGCTCACCGCCCTCCGGAGAGACCCAGTACTTC. The chain recombines TRBV18 with TRBJ2-5; D is unresolved. CDR3 length: 13 residues. Germline loops: CDR1 KGHSH, CDR2 LQKENI. V was trimmed by 3 bases and J by 4 bases, leaving 9 bases between them.

The J gene is TRBJ2-2, the V gene TRBV29-1, with 8 bases fitting TRBD1. The germline V gene encodes CDR1 SQVTM and CDR2 ANQGSEA. The CDR3 sequence is 14 residues long. The V segment lost 0 bases and the J segment 5 bases; nucleotides outside the gene matches: 2. CDR3 amino acids: CSVEDRGRTGELFF. As DNA, the CDR3 is TGCAGCGTTGAAGACAGGGGGCGGACCGGGGAGCTGTTTTTT.

The rearrangement joins TRBV29-1 to TRBJ2-3; 7 bases map to TRBD2. The CDR3 has 14 amino acids. V shed 3 bases, J shed 2 bases, and the junction held 5 bases outside the gene matches. Germline V gene lookup returns CDR1 SQVTM and CDR2 ANQGSEA. The CDR3 DNA sequence: TGCAGCGTTGAGGTGGGGGGGTCCACAGATACGCAGTATTTT. Encoded protein: CSVEVGGSTDTQYF.

This chain joins TRBV5-1 and TRBJ2-3; D perhaps matches TRBD2 (6 bases). This CDR3 has 15 residues. Trimming took off 4 bases at V and 6 bases at J, with 18 bases between the two ends. Germline CDR1 and CDR2: SGHRS and YFSETQ. DNA for the CDR3: TGCGCCAGCAGCATAATGGGACTGACGAGGGATACGCAGTATTTT. It is translated as CASSIMGLTRDTQYF.

The V and J genes are TRBV28 and TRBJ2-7, with a possible D match to TRBD1 (5 bases). The CDR3 is 11 amino acids. The germline V gene has CDR1 MDHEN and CDR2 SYDVKM. V lost 5 bases to trimming and J lost 9 bases, with 11 bases between them. The CDR3 DNA sequence: TGTGCCAGCAGTCTCAGGGCTGGGCAGTACTTC. Translated, it gives CASSLRAGQYF.

This chain links TRBV4-2 with TRBJ1-2; D gene ambiguous. The CDR3 covers 16 residues. Trimming took off 2 bases at V and 7 bases at J, with 20 bases between the two ends. Germline CDR1 is LGHNA and CDR2 is YNFKEQ. CDR3 in amino acids: CASSQSGSGAVGGYTF. The CDR3 DNA sequence: TGTGCCAGCAGCCAAAGTGGGTCAGGAGCGGTGGGTGGCTACACCTTC.

The chain employs TRBV3-1 (or the pseudogene TRBV3-2) and TRBJ1-2; 8 bases line up with TRBD1. V trimming: 4 bases; J trimming: 2 bases; junction bases outside the gene matches: 3. The length of the CDR3 is 14 residues. CDR1 and CDR2 (germline): LGHDT, YNNKEL (reference sequence). Here the CDR3 DNA reads TGTGCCAGCAGCCCGGGACAGGTAAACTATGGCTACACCTTC. As protein: CASSPGQVNYGYTF.

The chain recombines TRBV5-1 with TRBJ1-4; D unresolved. The ends were cut back, 0 bases at V and 2 bases at J, with 8 bases in the middle. CDR1 and CDR2 (germline): SGHRS, YFSETQ. The CDR3 extends over 15 amino acids. Here the CDR3 reads CASSLASSTNEKLFF. Written as DNA, the CDR3 is TGCGCCAGCAGCTTGGCATCCAGTACTAATGAAAAACTGTTTTTT.

This chain links TRBV11-2 with TRBJ2-7; maybe TRBD1 (5 bases). Trimming cost V 1 base and J 2 bases, with 15 bases left between them. The CDR3 has 16 residues. Germline CDR1 SGHAT, CDR2 FQNNGV. The DNA of the CDR3 is TGTGCCAGCAGCTTAGGGTTAGGACACAAAACCTACGAGCAGTACTTC. Its protein is CASSLGLGHKTYEQYF.

This sequence joins TRBV5-4 and TRBJ2-7; TRBD2 aligns across 7 bases. The V and J ends lost 4 bases and 0 bases, in that order; junction bases with no gene match: 10. CDR1 is SGHNT, CDR2 YYREEE, per germline (reference sequence). The CDR3 runs 16 residues. The CDR3 loop is CASSARGGGSSYEQYF. CDR3 DNA: TGTGCCAGCAGCGCCCGTGGGGGGGGGAGCTCCTACGAGCAGTACTTC.

V gene TRBV6-2 or TRBV6-3 combines with J gene TRBJ2-3, with 10 bases fitting TRBD2. The CDR3 is 16 amino acids. V lost 2 bases to trimming and J lost 7 bases; unmatched junction nucleotides: 9. In germline, CDR1 is MNHEY, CDR2 SVGEGT. CDR3 DNA sequence: TGTGCCAGCAGTTACGGCAGCGGGGGGGCATTGAATACGCAGTATTTT. Translated: CASSYGSGGALNTQYF.

The chain links TRBV6-5 to TRBJ2-7; D remains unclear. Trimming removed 9 bases at V and 3 bases at J, with 12 bases between. The CDR3 contains 12 residues. Germline V gives CDR1 MNHEY, CDR2 SVGAGI. CDR3 loop: CASPSGSYEQYF. CDR3 nucleotides: TGTGCCAGTCCTTCAGGCAGCTACGAGCAGTACTTC.

V is TRBV12-5 and J is TRBJ2-7; tentative D call: TRBD2 (6 bases). CDR3 length: 13 residues. Germline V gives CDR1 LGHNT, CDR2 FRNRAP. The V and J ends lost 7 bases and 3 bases respectively, with 13 bases between them. CDR3 protein: CASVTGGSYEQYF. CDR3 coding DNA: TGTGCTAGTGTAACAGGAGGGAGCTACGAGCAGTACTTC.

This clone was detected a few times. Written as DNA, the CDR3 is TGTGCCAGCAGCTTAAACAGGGACACTGAAGCTTTCTTT. Residues: CASSLNRDTEAFF. The chain uses TRBV11-3 and TRBJ1-1; weak D call: TRBD1 (6 bases). The V gene lost 2 bases and the J gene lost 3 bases, with 7 bases spanning the gap. The germline V gene has CDR1 SGHNT and CDR2 YENEEA. The CDR3 has 13 amino acids. The complete variable domain, with remaining parts taken from reference TRBV11-3 and TRBJ1-1, reads EAGVVQSPRYKIIEKKQPVAFWCNPISGHNTLYWYLQNLGQGPELLIRYENEEAVDDSQLPKDRFSAERLKGVDSTLKIQPAELGDSAVYLCASSLNRDTEAFFGQGTRLTVV.

The chain has TRBV28 and TRBJ2-1; D is perhaps TRBD2 (6 bases). In germline, CDR1 is MDHEN, CDR2 SYDVKM. Trimming removed 6 bases at V and 9 bases at J, with 24 bases between. The CDR3 is made up of 16 amino acids. The CDR3 DNA sequence: TGTGCCAGCAGCCCGACGTCCGGTCGCGGGGAGTTTGAGCAGTTCTTC. It yields the protein CASSPTSGRGEFEQFF.

This clone was seen only once. The rearrangement links TRBV10-3 to TRBJ1-1; the D is unclear. Germline V CDR1 and CDR2: ENHRY, SYGVKD. The CDR3 is 10 amino acids. V lost 8 bases and J 10 bases, leaving 11 bases between the germline ends. The CDR3 DNA follows: TGTGCCATCTTGGCCAGAACAGCTTTCTTT. Its translation is CAILARTAFF.

This clone was seen just once. The chain carries TRBV6-4 and TRBJ2-3, with a possible D match to TRBD2 (6 bases). The CDR3 is 14 residues long. Germline lookup yields CDR1 MRHNA and CDR2 SNTAGT. Here the CDR3 DNA reads TGTGCTTCAGCAAGGAGGGGCCCGTCAGATACGCAGTATTTT. Translation: CASARRGPSDTQYF.

The chain combines TRBV28 with TRBJ2-3, with D possibly TRBD2 on 5 matching bases. Deletions cut 7 bases from V and 3 bases from J, with 14 bases between. Germline V gene lookup returns CDR1 MDHEN and CDR2 SYDVKM. The CDR3 runs 14 residues. The CDR3 spells CASNLEGVTDTQYF. The CDR3 DNA reads as TGTGCCAGCAACCTCGAGGGTGTAACAGATACGCAGTATTTT. Complete variable domain (other parts from reference TRBV28 and TRBJ2-3): DVKVTQSSRYLVKRTGEKVFLECVQDMDHENMFWYRQDPGLGLRLIYFSYDVKMKEKGDIPEGYSVSREKKERFSLILESASTNQTSMYLCASNLEGVTDTQYFGPGTRLTVL.

This clone was seen only a few times. The chain carries TRBV5-1 and TRBJ2-1; TRBD2 aligns across 13 bases. CDR1 SGHRS and CDR2 YFSETQ come from the germline V gene. The CDR3 totals 16 residues. V trimming: 4 bases; J trimming: 9 bases; junction bases outside the gene matches: 10. This CDR3 reads CASSNRGLAGVGEQFF. The CDR3 DNA reads TGCGCCAGCAGCAACCGCGGACTAGCGGGGGTAGGTGAGCAGTTCTTC. The variable domain in full, with the rest retrieved from reference TRBV5-1 and TRBJ2-1, is KAGVTQTPRYLIKTRGQQVTLSCSPISGHRSVSWYQQTPGQGLQFLFEYFSETQRNKGNFPGRFSGRQFSNSRSEMNVSTLELGDSALYLCASSNRGLAGVGEQFFGPGTRLTVL.

This chain links TRBV13 with TRBJ1-6; 9 bases are shared with TRBD1. Germline V gene sequence: CDR1 PRHDT, CDR2 FYEKMQ (reference sequence). This CDR3 has 19 amino acids. V gave up 0 bases and J gave up 1 base; unmatched junction bases: 7. CDR3 bases: TGTGCCAGCAGCTTAGGGGGACAGGGAACAAGTTCCTATAATTCACCCCTCCACTTT. As protein: CASSLGGQGTSSYNSPLHF.